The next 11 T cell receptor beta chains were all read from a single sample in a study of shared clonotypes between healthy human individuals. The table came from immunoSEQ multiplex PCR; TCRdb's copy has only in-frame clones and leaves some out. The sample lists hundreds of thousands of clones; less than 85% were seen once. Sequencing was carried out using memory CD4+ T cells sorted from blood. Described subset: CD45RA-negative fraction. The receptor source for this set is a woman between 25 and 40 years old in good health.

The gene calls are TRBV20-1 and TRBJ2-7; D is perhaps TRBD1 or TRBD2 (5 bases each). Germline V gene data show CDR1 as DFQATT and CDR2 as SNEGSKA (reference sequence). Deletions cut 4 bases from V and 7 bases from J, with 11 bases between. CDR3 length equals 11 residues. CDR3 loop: CSAIPGREQYF. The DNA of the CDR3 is TGCAGTGCTATCCCGGGGCGAGAGCAGTACTTC.

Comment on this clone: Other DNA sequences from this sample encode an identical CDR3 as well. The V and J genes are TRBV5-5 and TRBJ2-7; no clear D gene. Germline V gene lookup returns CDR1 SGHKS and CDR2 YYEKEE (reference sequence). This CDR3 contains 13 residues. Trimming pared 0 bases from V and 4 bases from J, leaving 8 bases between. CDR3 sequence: CASSLGRSYEQYF. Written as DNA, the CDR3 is TGTGCCAGCAGCTTGGGTAGAAGTTACGAGCAGTACTTC.

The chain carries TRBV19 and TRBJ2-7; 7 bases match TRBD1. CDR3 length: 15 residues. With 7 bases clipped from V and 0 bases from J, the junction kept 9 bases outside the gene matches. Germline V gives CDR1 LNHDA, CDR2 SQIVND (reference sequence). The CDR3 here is CASTQTGASSYEQYF. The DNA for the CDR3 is TGTGCCAGTACACAAACAGGGGCGAGCTCCTACGAGCAGTACTTC. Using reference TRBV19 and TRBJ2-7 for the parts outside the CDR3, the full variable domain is DGGITQSPKYLFRKEGQNVTLSCEQNLNHDAMYWYRQDPGQGLRLIYYSQIVNDFQKGDIAEGYSVSREKKESFPLTVTSAQKNPTAFYLCASTQTGASSYEQYFGPGTRLTVT.

The CDR3 nucleotides read TGCGCCAGCAGAAGTAGTGACTATGGCTACACCTTC. Protein product: CASRSSDYGYTF. V is TRBV5-1 and J is TRBJ1-2; D is unresolved. The CDR3 loop spans 12 amino acids. The germline V and J ends were trimmed by 5 bases and 3 bases, with 8 bases remaining between them. In germline, CDR1 is SGHRS, CDR2 YFSETQ. Looking up the rest from reference TRBV5-1 and TRBJ1-2 gives the full variable domain: KAGVTQTPRYLIKTRGQQVTLSCSPISGHRSVSWYQQTPGQGLQFLFEYFSETQRNKGNFPGRFSGRQFSNSRSEMNVSTLELGDSALYLCASRSSDYGYTFGSGTRLTVV.

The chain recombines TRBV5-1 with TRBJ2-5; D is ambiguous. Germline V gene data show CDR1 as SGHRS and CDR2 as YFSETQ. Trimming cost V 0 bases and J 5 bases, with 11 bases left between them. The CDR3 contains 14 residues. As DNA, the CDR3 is TGCGCCAGCAGCTTGGCCAACGGCGTGGAGACCCAGTACTTC. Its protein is CASSLANGVETQYF.

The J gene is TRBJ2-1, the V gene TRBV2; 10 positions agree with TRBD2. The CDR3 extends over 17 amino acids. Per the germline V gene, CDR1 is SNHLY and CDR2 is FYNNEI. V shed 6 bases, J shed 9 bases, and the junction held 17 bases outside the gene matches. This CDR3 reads CASRTNRSGRALLEQFF. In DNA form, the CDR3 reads TGTGCCAGCAGGACGAATAGAAGCGGGAGGGCCTTACTTGAGCAGTTCTTC.

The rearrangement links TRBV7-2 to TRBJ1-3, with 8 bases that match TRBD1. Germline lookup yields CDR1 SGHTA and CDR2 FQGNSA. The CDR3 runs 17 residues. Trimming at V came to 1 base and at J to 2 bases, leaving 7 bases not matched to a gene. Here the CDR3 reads CASSLVPAGGPGNTIYF. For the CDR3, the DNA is TGTGCCAGCAGCTTAGTCCCTGCAGGGGGCCCTGGAAACACCATATATTTT.

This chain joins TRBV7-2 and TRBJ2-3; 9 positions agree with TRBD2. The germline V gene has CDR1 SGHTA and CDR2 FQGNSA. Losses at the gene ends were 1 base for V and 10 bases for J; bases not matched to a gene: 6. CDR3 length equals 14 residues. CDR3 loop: CASSLESSGNPQYF. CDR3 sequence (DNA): TGTGCCAGCAGCTTAGAGTCTAGCGGGAACCCGCAGTATTTT.

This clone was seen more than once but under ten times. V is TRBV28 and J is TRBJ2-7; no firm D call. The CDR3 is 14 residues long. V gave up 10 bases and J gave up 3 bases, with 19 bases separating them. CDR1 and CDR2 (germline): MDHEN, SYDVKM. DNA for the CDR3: TGTGCCACGAAGACCGGGTCCCCAAACTACGAGCAGTACTTC. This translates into CATKTGSPNYEQYF.

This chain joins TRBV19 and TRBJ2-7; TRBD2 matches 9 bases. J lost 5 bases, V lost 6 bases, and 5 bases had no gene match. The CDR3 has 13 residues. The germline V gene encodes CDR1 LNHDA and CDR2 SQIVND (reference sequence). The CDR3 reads CASRRGGEDEQYF. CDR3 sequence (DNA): TGTGCCAGTAGGCGGGGGGGAGAGGACGAGCAGTACTTC.

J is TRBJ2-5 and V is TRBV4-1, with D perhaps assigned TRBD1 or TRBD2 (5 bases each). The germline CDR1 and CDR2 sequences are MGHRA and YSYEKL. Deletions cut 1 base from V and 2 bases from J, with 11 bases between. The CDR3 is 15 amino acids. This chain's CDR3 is CASSQARGVQETQYF. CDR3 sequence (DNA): TGCGCCAGCAGCCAAGCACGAGGGGTGCAAGAGACCCAGTACTTC.